This T cell receptor beta chain was found in a study of regulatory T cells in long-lasting Graves disease. General study points: TCR diversity was lower in persistent Graves' patients (versus newly diagnosed ones).

Time point noted: newly diagnosed GD, antithyroid drugs for less than 3 months. Generation of the TCR library employed RNA extracted from PBMCs. About 8.8 milliliters of peripheral blood went into EDTA tubes. Germline CDR1 is MGHRA and CDR2 is YSYEKL. The length of the CDR3 is 15 residues. V was clipped by 0 bases and J by 2 bases, with 10 bases between them. A note on this clonotype: Its target is unknown.

The TCR beta library used iRepertoire HTBI primers with Arm-PCR amplification of CDR3. Via MiXCR, TCRdb re-called the multiplex PCR reads, giving one row per CDR3 protein. Here the sample spans 350,000 to 400,000 distinct CDR3 sequences, around 15% being singletons. This sequence originates from a female donor with Graves disease. The sequencing here drew on peripheral blood mononuclear cells (PBMCs), taken at new diagnosis, from a patient treated with antithyroid drugs. The rearrangement links TRBV4-1 to TRBJ2-5; a possible D gene is TRBD1 (5 bases). DNA of the CDR3: TGCGCCAGCAGCCAAGATGGAGACAGTCAAGAGACCCAGTACTTC. It is translated as CASSQDGDSQETQYF.